Presented here are 24 T cell receptor beta chains from one specimen sequenced in a study of CD8+ T cells in alopecia areata. cDNA reverse transcribed from extracted RNA served as the sequencing template. TCRdb keeps only in-frame clones here, not all; method: immunoSEQ multiplex PCR. The data contain 100,000 to 150,000 clones, around 50% of them singletons. The specimen was CD4+ T cells sorted from blood, collected at week 0. The receptor source for this set is a human donor with alopecia areata.

This chain uses TRBV15 with TRBJ2-6; 7 nucleotides match TRBD2. This CDR3 has 19 residues. Germline CDR1 reads LNHNV; CDR2 reads YYDKDF (reference sequence). The V segment lost 3 bases and the J segment 4 bases; nucleotides outside the gene matches: 15. CDR3 in amino acids: CATSSLPGEGWSGANVLTF. The DNA for the CDR3 is TGTGCCACCAGCAGCCTACCGGGGGAGGGATGGTCCGGGGCCAACGTCCTGACTTTC.

This clone was recorded a few times. The chain couples TRBV28 to TRBJ2-1, with TRBD2 identical over 15 bases. The CDR3 has 16 residues. Trimming at V came to 5 bases and at J to 6 bases, leaving 5 bases not matched to a gene. Germline V lookup: CDR1 MDHEN, CDR2 SYDVKM. DNA for the CDR3: TGTGCCAGCAGTGGACTAGCGGGAGGGCCCGCCAATGAGCAGTTCTTC. As protein: CASSGLAGGPANEQFF.

The chain is built from TRBV4-3 and TRBJ1-4, with D possibly TRBD1 on 6 matching bases. V lost 4 bases and J 2 bases, leaving 14 bases between the germline ends. Germline lookup yields CDR1 LGHNA and CDR2 YSLEER. This CDR3 region has 16 residues. This CDR3 is CASSRLSGATNEKLFF. The CDR3 bases are TGCGCCAGCAGCCGGCTCTCAGGGGCTACTAATGAAAAACTGTTTTTT.

The chain links TRBV7-2 to TRBJ1-2, with TRBD1 as a possible D gene (6 bases). V was shortened by 5 bases and J by 4 bases, with 20 bases between the two germline ends. CDR3 length equals 16 residues. From germline, CDR1 is SGHTA and CDR2 FQGNSA. This CDR3 reads CASSSRTRDILYGYTF. The CDR3 coding sequence is TGTGCCAGCAGCAGCCGGACGAGGGACATTCTCTATGGCTACACCTTC.

The chain combines TRBV18 with TRBJ1-1; 7 nucleotides line up with TRBD1. This CDR3 has 15 amino acids. The V gene end was trimmed by 1 base and the J gene end by 2 bases; junction bases not matched to a gene: 4. CDR1 and CDR2 (germline): KGHSH, LQKENI. CDR3 sequence (DNA): TGTGCCAGCTCACCACAAGGGGGCGGAAACACTGAAGCTTTCTTT. The encoded protein is CASSPQGGGNTEAFF.

This clone appeared a few times. This chain uses TRBV2 with TRBJ1-3; possibly TRBD1 for D (6 bases). The CDR3 runs 16 residues. Trimming removed 4 bases from V and 0 bases from J, with 13 bases in between. Germline CDR1 SNHLY, CDR2 FYNNEI. DNA of the CDR3: TGTGCCAGCAGTGGCCCGGGGGCGAGCTCTGGAAACACCATATATTTT. This codes for CASSGPGASSGNTIYF.

The rearrangement uses TRBV5-1 and TRBJ1-2, with D uncertain. Per germline, CDR1 SGHRS and CDR2 YFSETQ. This CDR3 has 13 amino acids. V shed 1 base and J shed 6 bases, with 10 bases lying between them. CDR3 protein: CASSLIGGDGYTF. In DNA form, the CDR3 reads TGCGCCAGCAGCTTGATTGGTGGGGATGGCTACACCTTC.

This rearrangement joins TRBV4-1 to TRBJ2-7; D possibly corresponds to TRBD2 (5 bases). Germline loops: CDR1 MGHRA, CDR2 YSYEKL. The CDR3 is 13 residues long. The germline V and J ends were trimmed by 0 bases and 3 bases, with 6 bases remaining between them. The CDR3 sequence is CASSQDGSYEQYF. The CDR3 nucleotides read TGCGCCAGCAGCCAAGATGGGAGCTACGAGCAGTACTTC.

The chain carries TRBV5-1 and TRBJ1-1; D possibly corresponds to TRBD1 (6 bases). The V end was cut by 7 bases, the J end by 1 base, with 11 bases between. The CDR3 length is 13 residues. Looked up from germline, CDR1 is SGHRS and CDR2 is YFSETQ. The CDR3 loop is CASGAQGNTEAFF. DNA of the CDR3: TGCGCCAGCGGAGCACAGGGGAACACTGAAGCTTTCTTT.

Only a few counts were recorded for this clone. The rearrangement joins TRBV10-3 to TRBJ1-1; no reliable D call. V lost 2 bases and J lost 1, with 8 bases in between. CDR1 is ENHRY, CDR2 SYGVKD, per germline. CDR3 length: 14 residues. CDR3 amino acids: CAISEPGRNTEAFF. The CDR3 nucleotides read TGTGCCATCAGTGAGCCGGGAAGGAACACTGAAGCTTTCTTT.

In its sample, this clone was seen a few times. The J gene is TRBJ1-1, the V gene TRBV5-1; D is unresolved. This CDR3 comprises 14 residues. The germline V gene encodes CDR1 SGHRS and CDR2 YFSETQ. The V end was cut by 5 bases, the J end by 5 bases, with 16 bases between. This chain's CDR3 is CASRPTADATEAFF. Written as DNA, the CDR3 is TGCGCCAGCAGGCCCACGGCGGACGCAACTGAAGCTTTCTTT.

The table lists this clone with a few counts. The V gene is TRBV10-3, the J gene TRBJ2-1; 10 bases agree with TRBD1. V gave up 7 bases and J gave up 10 bases; unmatched junction bases: 4. CDR3 length: 12 residues. In germline, CDR1 is ENHRY, CDR2 SYGVKD. The CDR3 sequence: CAITGTGDEQFF. Here the CDR3 DNA reads TGTGCCATCACCGGGACAGGGGACGAGCAGTTCTTC.

This clone was recorded only once. CDR3 region: CASSYPGTGQPEAFF. The CDR3 region has the DNA TGTGCCAGCAGCTATCCCGGGACAGGGCAACCTGAAGCTTTCTTT. The V and J genes are TRBV7-6 and TRBJ1-1, with 9 bases aligning to TRBD1. V dropped 4 bases and J dropped 6; count of bases not matched to a gene: 9. CDR1 SGHVS and CDR2 FNYEAQ come from the germline V gene. This CDR3 is built from 15 residues.

This clone was counted a few times. Different DNA sequences within this sample yield the same CDR3. For the CDR3, the DNA is TGTGCCATCAGTGAGTCGACGTATGGCTACACCTTC. As protein: CAISESTYGYTF. V usage is TRBV10-3 and J usage is TRBJ1-2; D not resolved. CDR3 length equals 12 residues. Looked up from germline, CDR1 is ENHRY and CDR2 is SYGVKD. Between the trimmed V and J ends, which lost 0 bases and 5 bases, there was a span of 4 bases.

The rearrangement joins TRBV7-2 to TRBJ1-1, with D perhaps matching TRBD1 (5 bases). The CDR3 extends over 14 amino acids. Per germline, CDR1 SGHTA and CDR2 FQGNSA. V dropped 2 bases and J dropped 3 bases, with 10 bases sitting between them. The DNA for the CDR3 is TGTGCCAGCAGCTTAAGGCCGGGGGACACTGAAGCTTTCTTT. Amino acid sequence: CASSLRPGDTEAFF.

This chain uses TRBV5-1 with TRBJ2-7, with D possibly TRBD1 on 5 matching bases. The CDR3 extends over 14 amino acids. The V end lost 4 bases, the J end lost 6 bases, and 17 bases lay between the germline ends. Germline V lookup: CDR1 SGHRS, CDR2 YFSETQ. The CDR3 DNA reads TGCGCCAGCAGCCCCGTCGGCAGGGAAGGCGAGCAGTACTTC. It codes for CASSPVGREGEQYF.

V and J are TRBV2 and TRBJ1-5, with D hard to call. The V end was cut by 3 bases, the J end by 5 bases, with 11 bases between. This CDR3 spans 14 amino acids. CDR1 SNHLY and CDR2 FYNNEI come from the germline V gene. The CDR3 DNA reads TGTGCCAGCAGTGATACGGGGTGGGATCAGCCCCAGCATTTT. It encodes CASSDTGWDQPQHF.

This clone has only one observation. The chain combines TRBV5-4 with TRBJ1-2, with 7 bases that match TRBD1. The V segment lost 0 bases and the J segment 0 bases; nucleotides outside the gene matches: 5. Germline V gene sequence: CDR1 SGHNT, CDR2 YYREEE (reference sequence). This CDR3 contains 16 residues. The CDR3 nucleotides are TGTGCCAGCAGCTTGGCCACCGGGACAGCTAACTATGGCTACACCTTC. Protein sequence: CASSLATGTANYGYTF. The full variable domain, with the rest looked up from reference TRBV5-4 and TRBJ1-2, is ETGVTQSPTHLIKTRGQQVTLRCSSQSGHNTVSWYQQALGQGPQFIFQYYREEENGRGNFPPRFSGLQFPNYSSELNVNALELDDSALYLCASSLATGTANYGYTFGSGTRLTVV.

The CDR3 loop reads CAWSSELGEKLFF. CDR3 coding DNA: TGTGCCTGGAGTTCGGAACTTGGGGAAAAACTGTTTTTT. The gene calls are TRBV30 and TRBJ1-4; D is unclear. The length of the CDR3 is 13 residues. CDR1 and CDR2 (germline): GTSNPN, SVGIG (reference sequence). Trimming took off 2 bases at V and 8 bases at J, with 12 bases between the two ends.

This sequence joins TRBV4-1 and TRBJ2-5, with D perhaps matching TRBD1 or TRBD2 (5 bases each). The CDR3 is made up of 17 amino acids. V lost 4 bases and J lost 1, with 19 bases in between. Germline V gene lookup returns CDR1 MGHRA and CDR2 YSYEKL. CDR3 loop: CASSPTPGTPLQETQYF. In DNA, the CDR3 is TGCGCCAGCAGCCCAACCCCCGGGACCCCCCTCCAAGAGACCCAGTACTTC.

V gene TRBV30 combines with J gene TRBJ1-5; D is ambiguous. Germline V gives CDR1 GTSNPN, CDR2 SVGIG (reference sequence). Trimming took 3 bases from V and 4 from J, leaving 10 bases between them. This CDR3 comprises 13 residues. The CDR3 protein is CAWSPRTNQPQHF. DNA for the CDR3: TGTGCCTGGAGCCCTAGGACGAATCAGCCCCAGCATTTT.

The chain recombines TRBV7-2 with TRBJ1-5; D not resolved. This CDR3 is 15 amino acids long. V dropped 4 bases and J dropped 0 bases, with 10 bases sitting between them. The germline CDR1 and CDR2 sequences are SGHTA and FQGNSA. The chain's CDR3 is CASSWVGDSNQPQHF. In DNA, the CDR3 is TGTGCCAGCAGCTGGGTTGGGGATAGCAATCAGCCCCAGCATTTT.

This clone was counted only a few times. The V gene is TRBV2, the J gene TRBJ2-3; 9 nucleotides align to TRBD1. The CDR3 has 15 amino acids. The germline V gene encodes CDR1 SNHLY and CDR2 FYNNEI. J gave up 2 bases and V 4 bases, and 4 bases lay outside the gene matches. This CDR3 is CASSAGTGPTDTQYF. DNA for the CDR3: TGTGCCAGCAGTGCCGGGACAGGGCCCACAGATACGCAGTATTTT. Complete variable domain (other parts from reference TRBV2 and TRBJ2-3): EPEVTQTPSHQVTQMGQEVILRCVPISNHLYFYWYRQILGQKVEFLVSFYNNEISEKSEIFDDQFSVERPDGSNFTLKIRSTKLEDSAMYFCASSAGTGPTDTQYFGPGTRLTVL.

A few counts support this clone. The J gene is TRBJ1-1, the V gene TRBV7-2, with TRBD1 as a possible D gene (5 bases). This CDR3 has 14 residues. CDR1 is SGHTA and CDR2 is FQGNSA in the germline V gene. V was pared by 5 bases and J by 1 base, with 11 bases between. For the CDR3, the DNA is TGTGCCAGCAGCCTCCAGGGAGAGAACACTGAAGCTTTCTTT. This sequence encodes CASSLQGENTEAFF.